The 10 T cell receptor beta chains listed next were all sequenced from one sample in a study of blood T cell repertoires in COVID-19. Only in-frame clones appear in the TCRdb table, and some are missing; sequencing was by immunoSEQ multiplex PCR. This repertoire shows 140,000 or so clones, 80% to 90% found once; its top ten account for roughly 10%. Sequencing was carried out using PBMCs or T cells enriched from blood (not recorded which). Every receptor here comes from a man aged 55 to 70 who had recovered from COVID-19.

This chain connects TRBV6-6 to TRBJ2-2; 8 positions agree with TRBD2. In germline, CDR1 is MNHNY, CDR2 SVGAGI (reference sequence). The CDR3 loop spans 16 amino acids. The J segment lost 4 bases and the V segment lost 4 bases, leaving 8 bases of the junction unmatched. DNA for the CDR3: TGTGCCAGCAGTTCCGGGGTAGCGGGATTCACCGGGGAGCTGTTTTTT. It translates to CASSSGVAGFTGELFF.

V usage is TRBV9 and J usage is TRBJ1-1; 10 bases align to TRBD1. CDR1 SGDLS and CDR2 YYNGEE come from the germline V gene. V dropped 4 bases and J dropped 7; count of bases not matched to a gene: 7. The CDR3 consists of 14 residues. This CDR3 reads CASSTGTGEGEAFF. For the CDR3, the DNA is TGTGCCAGCAGCACCGGGACAGGGGAAGGTGAAGCTTTCTTT.

The CDR3 bases are TGTGCCAGCCGGACAGGGGGAGTGGCTCAGCCCCAGCATTTT. The encoded protein is CASRTGGVAQPQHF. This rearrangement joins TRBV28 to TRBJ1-5; TRBD1 agrees at 10 bases. Per germline, CDR1 MDHEN and CDR2 SYDVKM. V trimming: 8 bases; J trimming: 6 bases; junction bases outside the gene matches: 7. CDR3 length: 14 residues. The variable domain in full, with the rest retrieved from reference TRBV28 and TRBJ1-5, is DVKVTQSSRYLVKRTGEKVFLECVQDMDHENMFWYRQDPGLGLRLIYFSYDVKMKEKGDIPEGYSVSREKKERFSLILESASTNQTSMYLCASRTGGVAQPQHFGDGTRLSIL.

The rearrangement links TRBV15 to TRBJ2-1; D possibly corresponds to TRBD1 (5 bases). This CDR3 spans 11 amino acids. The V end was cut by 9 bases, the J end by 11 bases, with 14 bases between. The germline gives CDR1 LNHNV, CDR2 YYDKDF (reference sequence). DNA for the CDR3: TGTGCCACAGGCGACAGTAACCAGCAGTTCTTC. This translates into CATGDSNQQFF.

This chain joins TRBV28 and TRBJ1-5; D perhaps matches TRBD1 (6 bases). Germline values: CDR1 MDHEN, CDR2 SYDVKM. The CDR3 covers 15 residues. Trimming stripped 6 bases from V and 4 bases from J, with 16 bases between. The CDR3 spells CASRGSGARNQPQHF. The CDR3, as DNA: TGTGCCAGCAGGGGGTCAGGGGCGAGAAATCAGCCCCAGCATTTT.

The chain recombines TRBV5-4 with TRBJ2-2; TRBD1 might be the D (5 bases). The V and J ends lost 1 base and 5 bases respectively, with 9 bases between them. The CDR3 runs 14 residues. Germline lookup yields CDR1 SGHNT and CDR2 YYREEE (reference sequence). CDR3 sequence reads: CASSLFKGTGELFF. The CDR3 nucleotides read TGTGCCAGCAGCTTGTTTAAGGGGACCGGGGAGCTGTTTTTT.

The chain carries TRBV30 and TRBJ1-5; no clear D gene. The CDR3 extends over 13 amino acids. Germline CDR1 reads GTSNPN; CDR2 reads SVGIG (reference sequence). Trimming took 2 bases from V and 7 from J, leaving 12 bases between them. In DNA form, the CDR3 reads TGTGCCTGGAGTCCTGCTCGAGGGCAGCCCCAGCATTTT. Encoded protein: CAWSPARGQPQHF.

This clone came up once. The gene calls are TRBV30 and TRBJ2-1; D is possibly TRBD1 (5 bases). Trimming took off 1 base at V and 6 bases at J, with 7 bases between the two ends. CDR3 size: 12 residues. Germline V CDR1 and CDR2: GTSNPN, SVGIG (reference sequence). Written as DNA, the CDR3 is TGTGCCTGGAGTGCGCAGGGCAATGAGCAGTTCTTC. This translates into CAWSAQGNEQFF.

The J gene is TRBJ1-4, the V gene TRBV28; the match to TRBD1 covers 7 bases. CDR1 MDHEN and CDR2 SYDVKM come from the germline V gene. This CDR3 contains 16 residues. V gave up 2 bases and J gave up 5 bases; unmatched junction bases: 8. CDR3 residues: CASSLLRDRLNEKLFF. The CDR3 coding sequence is TGTGCCAGCAGTTTACTCCGGGACAGACTAAATGAAAAACTGTTTTTT.

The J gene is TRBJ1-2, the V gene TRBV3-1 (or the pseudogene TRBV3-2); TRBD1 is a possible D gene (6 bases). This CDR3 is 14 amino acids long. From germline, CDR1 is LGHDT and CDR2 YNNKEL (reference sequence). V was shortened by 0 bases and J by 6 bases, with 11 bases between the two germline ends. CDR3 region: CASSQDQGRDGYTF. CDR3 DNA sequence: TGTGCCAGCAGCCAAGATCAGGGGAGGGATGGCTACACCTTC.